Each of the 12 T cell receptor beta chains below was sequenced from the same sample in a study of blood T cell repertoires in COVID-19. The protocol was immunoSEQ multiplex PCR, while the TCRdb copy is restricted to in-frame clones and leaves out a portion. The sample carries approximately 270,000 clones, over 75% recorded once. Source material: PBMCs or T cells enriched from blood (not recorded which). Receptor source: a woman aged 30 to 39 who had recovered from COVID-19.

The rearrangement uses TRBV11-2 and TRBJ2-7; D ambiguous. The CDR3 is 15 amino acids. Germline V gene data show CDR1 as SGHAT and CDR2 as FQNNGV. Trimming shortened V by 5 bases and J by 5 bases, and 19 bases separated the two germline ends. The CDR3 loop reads CASSPEVVGENEQYF. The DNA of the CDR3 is TGTGCCAGCAGCCCCGAGGTGGTAGGAGAGAACGAGCAGTACTTC.

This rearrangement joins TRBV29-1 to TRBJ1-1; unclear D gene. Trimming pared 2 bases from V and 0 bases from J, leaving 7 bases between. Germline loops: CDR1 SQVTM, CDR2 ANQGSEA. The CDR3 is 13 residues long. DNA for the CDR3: TGCAGCGTTGAAACTCTTATGAACACTGAAGCTTTCTTT. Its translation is CSVETLMNTEAFF.

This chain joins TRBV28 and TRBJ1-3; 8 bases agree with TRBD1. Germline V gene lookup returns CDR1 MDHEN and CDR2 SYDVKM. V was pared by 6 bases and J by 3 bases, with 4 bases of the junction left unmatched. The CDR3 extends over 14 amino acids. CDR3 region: CASSSDRGGNTIYF. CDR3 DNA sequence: TGTGCCAGCAGCTCAGACAGGGGTGGAAACACCATATATTTT.

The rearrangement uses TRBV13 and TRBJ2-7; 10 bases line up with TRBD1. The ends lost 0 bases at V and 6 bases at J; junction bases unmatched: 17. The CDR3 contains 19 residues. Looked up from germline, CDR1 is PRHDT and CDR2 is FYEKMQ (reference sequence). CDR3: CASSLGPPRQGARRCEQYF. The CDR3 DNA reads TGTGCCAGCAGCTTAGGCCCCCCGCGACAGGGGGCTCGTCGGTGCGAGCAGTACTTC.

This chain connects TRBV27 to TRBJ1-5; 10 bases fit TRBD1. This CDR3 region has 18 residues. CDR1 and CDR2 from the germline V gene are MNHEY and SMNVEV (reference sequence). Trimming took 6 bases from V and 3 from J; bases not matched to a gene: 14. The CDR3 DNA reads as TGTGCCAGCAGACACTTGGGGGACAGGGGACCCACCAATCAGCCCCAGCATTTT. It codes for CASRHLGDRGPTNQPQHF.

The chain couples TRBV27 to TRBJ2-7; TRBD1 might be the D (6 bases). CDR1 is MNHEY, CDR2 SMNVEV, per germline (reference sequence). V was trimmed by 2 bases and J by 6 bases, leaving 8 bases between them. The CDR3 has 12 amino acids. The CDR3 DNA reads TGTGCCAGCAGTTTAAGGGGGAGCGAGCAGTACTTC. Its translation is CASSLRGSEQYF.

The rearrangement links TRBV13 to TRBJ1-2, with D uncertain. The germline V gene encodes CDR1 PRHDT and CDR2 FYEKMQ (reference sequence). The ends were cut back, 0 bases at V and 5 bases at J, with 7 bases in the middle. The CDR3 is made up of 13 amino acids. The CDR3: CASSLGREYGYTF. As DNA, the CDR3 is TGTGCCAGCAGCTTAGGTAGAGAGTATGGCTACACCTTC.

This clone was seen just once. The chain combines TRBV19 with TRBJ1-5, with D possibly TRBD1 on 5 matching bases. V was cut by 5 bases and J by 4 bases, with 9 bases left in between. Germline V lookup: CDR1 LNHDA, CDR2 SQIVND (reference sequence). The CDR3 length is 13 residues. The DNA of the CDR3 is TGTGCCAGTAGTGCGGCAGGGAATCAGCCCCAGCATTTT. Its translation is CASSAAGNQPQHF.

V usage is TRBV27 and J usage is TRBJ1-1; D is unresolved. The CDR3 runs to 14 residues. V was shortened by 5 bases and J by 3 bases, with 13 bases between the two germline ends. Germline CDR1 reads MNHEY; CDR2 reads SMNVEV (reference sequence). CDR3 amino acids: CASSGIGGYTEAFF. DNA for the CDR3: TGTGCCAGCAGTGGGATCGGCGGGTACACTGAAGCTTTCTTT.

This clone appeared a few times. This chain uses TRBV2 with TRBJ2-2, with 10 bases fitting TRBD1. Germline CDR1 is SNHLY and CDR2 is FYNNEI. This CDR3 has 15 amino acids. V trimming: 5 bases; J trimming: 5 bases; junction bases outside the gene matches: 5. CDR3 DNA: TGTGCCAGCAGTAGACAGGGGGCAATTACCGGGGAGCTGTTTTTT. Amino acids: CASSRQGAITGELFF. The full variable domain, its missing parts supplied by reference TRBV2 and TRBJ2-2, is EPEVTQTPSHQVTQMGQEVILRCVPISNHLYFYWYRQILGQKVEFLVSFYNNEISEKSEIFDDQFSVERPDGSNFTLKIRSTKLEDSAMYFCASSRQGAITGELFFGEGSRLTVL.

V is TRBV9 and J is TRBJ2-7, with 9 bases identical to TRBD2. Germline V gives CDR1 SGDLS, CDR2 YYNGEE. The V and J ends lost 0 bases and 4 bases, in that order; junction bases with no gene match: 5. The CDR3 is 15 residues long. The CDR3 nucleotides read TGTGCCAGCAGCGTAGGGGCTAGCGGGACTTACGAGCAGTACTTC. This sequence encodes CASSVGASGTYEQYF.

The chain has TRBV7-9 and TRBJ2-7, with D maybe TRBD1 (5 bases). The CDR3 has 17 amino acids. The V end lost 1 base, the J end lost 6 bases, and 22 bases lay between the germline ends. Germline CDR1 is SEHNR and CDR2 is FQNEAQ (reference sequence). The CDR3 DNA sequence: TGTGCCAGCAGCTTAGTAGGCGGTCGGACACCCGATTCCGAGCAGTACTTC. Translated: CASSLVGGRTPDSEQYF.